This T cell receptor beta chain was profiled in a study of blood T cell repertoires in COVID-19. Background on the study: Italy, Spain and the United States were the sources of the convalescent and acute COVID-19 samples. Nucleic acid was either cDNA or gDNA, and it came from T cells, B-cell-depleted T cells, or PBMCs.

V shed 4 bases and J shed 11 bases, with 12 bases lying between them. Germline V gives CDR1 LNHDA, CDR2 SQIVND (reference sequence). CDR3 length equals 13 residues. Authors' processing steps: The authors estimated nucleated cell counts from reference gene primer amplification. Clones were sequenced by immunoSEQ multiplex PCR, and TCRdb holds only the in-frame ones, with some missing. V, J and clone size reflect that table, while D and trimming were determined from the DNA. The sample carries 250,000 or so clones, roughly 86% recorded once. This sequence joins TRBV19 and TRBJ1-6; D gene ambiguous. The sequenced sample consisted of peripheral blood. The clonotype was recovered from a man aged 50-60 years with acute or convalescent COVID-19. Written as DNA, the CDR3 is TGTGCCAGTAGTAACGGGGTGAGGCCACCCCTCCACTTT. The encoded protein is CASSNGVRPPLHF.